The 26 T cell receptor beta chains below all came from one sample that was sequenced in a study of response to subunit inactivated influenza vaccine. MiXCR was run by TCRdb on the RT-PCR reads, yielding one entry per CDR3 protein. The data hold around 530,000 distinct CDR3 sequences, with roughly 10% observed a single time. This specimen consisted of PBMCs from blood, obtained on the day of vaccination. The origin of the receptors is a man aged 50-59 years who received an inactivated influenza vaccine.

V usage is TRBV11-1 and J usage is TRBJ2-2, with D possibly being TRBD2 (6 bases). Germline V gene data show CDR1 as SGHAT and CDR2 as FQDESV (reference sequence). The CDR3 extends over 18 amino acids. Trimming removed 0 bases at V and 5 bases at J, with 19 bases between. The CDR3 loop is CASSLAFAGPDKTGELFF. The CDR3, as DNA: TGTGCCAGCAGCTTAGCCTTCGCGGGGCCGGATAAAACCGGGGAGCTGTTTTTT.

In its sample, this clonotype was seen many times. The J gene is TRBJ2-7, the V gene TRBV5-1; 9 nucleotides agree with TRBD2. Unmatched junction bases numbered 5, after V lost 0 bases and J lost 4 bases. In germline, CDR1 is SGHRS, CDR2 YFSETQ. CDR3 size: 15 residues. CDR3 amino acids: CASSLAGLAGYEQYF. Here the CDR3 DNA reads TGCGCCAGCAGCTTGGCGGGACTAGCAGGGTACGAGCAGTACTTC.

The chain links TRBV4-3 to TRBJ2-5; 8 positions match TRBD2. This CDR3 region has 16 residues. The germline V gene has CDR1 LGHNA and CDR2 YSLEER. V trimming: 2 bases; J trimming: 2 bases; junction bases outside the gene matches: 7. The CDR3 here is CASSQTIAGRQETQYF. DNA of the CDR3: TGCGCCAGCAGCCAAACAATAGCGGGAAGACAAGAGACCCAGTACTTC.

This clonotype has only a few counts. V and J are TRBV14 and TRBJ1-2; D not certain. The length of the CDR3 is 15 residues. Germline values: CDR1 SGHDN, CDR2 FVKESK. With 2 bases removed from V and 3 bases from J, the gap between germline ends came to 13 bases. For the CDR3, the DNA is TGTGCCAGCAGCCAAACTTGGGGTGGAGACTATGGCTACACCTTC. Translating it yields CASSQTWGGDYGYTF. Variable domain in full (rest from reference TRBV14 and TRBJ1-2): EAGVTQFPSHSVIEKGQTVTLRCDPISGHDNLYWYRRVMGKEIKFLLHFVKESKQDESGMPNNRFLAERTGGTYSTLKVQPAELEDSGVYFCASSQTWGGDYGYTFGSGTRLTVV.

This clonotype occurred a few times. The chain couples TRBV5-1 to TRBJ2-5, with D possibly being TRBD1 (5 bases). The CDR3 length is 15 residues. V shed 0 bases and J shed 5 bases, with 14 bases lying between them. CDR1 is SGHRS, CDR2 YFSETQ, per germline. This CDR3 reads CASSLDRILRETQYF. The CDR3 region has the DNA TGCGCCAGCAGCTTGGACAGGATCCTCCGGGAGACCCAGTACTTC. Full variable domain (rest looked up from reference TRBV5-1 and TRBJ2-5): KAGVTQTPRYLIKTRGQQVTLSCSPISGHRSVSWYQQTPGQGLQFLFEYFSETQRNKGNFPGRFSGRQFSNSRSEMNVSTLELGDSALYLCASSLDRILRETQYFGPGTRLLVL.

The table lists this clonotype with a few counts. The chain combines TRBV4-1 with TRBJ2-7; 11 bases fit TRBD1. The V gene end was trimmed by 3 bases and the J gene end by 6 bases; junction bases not matched to a gene: 10. The germline V gene encodes CDR1 MGHRA and CDR2 YSYEKL. The length of the CDR3 is 16 residues. CDR3 nucleotides: TGCGCCAGCAGCCACAAGGGGGGGACAGGGGGAGGCGAGCAGTACTTC. Its protein is CASSHKGGTGGGEQYF.

This chain's CDR3 is CASSSHPLSGANVLTF. The DNA for the CDR3 is TGTGCCAGCAGTTCCCACCCCCTCTCTGGGGCCAACGTCCTGACTTTC. This sequence joins TRBV12-3 or TRBV12-4 and TRBJ2-6; D is uncertain. Trimming shortened V by 4 bases and J by 0 bases, and 10 bases separated the two germline ends. This CDR3 comprises 16 residues.

J is TRBJ2-5 and V is TRBV7-2; weak D call: TRBD2 (6 bases). Trimming shortened V by 2 bases and J by 5 bases, and 15 bases separated the two germline ends. The CDR3 length is 15 residues. CDR1 and CDR2 (germline): SGHTA, FQGNSA. CDR3 bases: TGTGCCAGCAGCTTACAGGGAGGAGCGGCCGAGACCCAGTACTTC. Its translation: CASSLQGGAAETQYF.

This clonotype was detected many times. The rearrangement links TRBV7-2 to TRBJ2-3; weak D call: TRBD1 (5 bases). The CDR3 loop spans 13 amino acids. With 6 bases removed from V and 4 bases from J, the gap between germline ends came to 11 bases. CDR1 SGHTA and CDR2 FQGNSA come from the germline V gene. In nucleotides, the CDR3 is TGTGCCAGCAGTCCGCAGACAGCAGATACGCAGTATTTT. It yields the protein CASSPQTADTQYF.

The rearrangement links TRBV5-1 to TRBJ2-3; 10 bases agree with TRBD2. J gave up 4 bases and V 0 bases, and 5 bases lay outside the gene matches. The CDR3 covers 16 residues. Germline V CDR1 and CDR2: SGHRS, YFSETQ. CDR3 coding DNA: TGCGCCAGCAGCTTGGCGCTAGCGGGAGCCTCAGATACGCAGTATTTT. This codes for CASSLALAGASDTQYF.

This clonotype occurred many times. V is TRBV29-1 and J is TRBJ1-5; D uncertain. Trimming took off 6 bases at V and 4 bases at J, with 13 bases between the two ends. The CDR3 runs to 13 residues. Per the germline V gene, CDR1 is SQVTM and CDR2 is ANQGSEA. The CDR3 sequence is CSVADGENQPQHF. Written as DNA, the CDR3 is TGCAGCGTCGCGGACGGAGAAAATCAGCCCCAGCATTTT.

This clonotype was seen only a few times. The chain is built from TRBV7-2 and TRBJ2-1; D is possibly TRBD2 (7 bases). V shed 7 bases and J shed 7 bases, with 20 bases lying between them. This CDR3 comprises 15 residues. Germline loops: CDR1 SGHTA, CDR2 FQGNSA. CDR3 DNA: TGTGCCAGCACCCCAGGGGCGGGGAGGGGGAATGAGCAGTTCTTC. It encodes CASTPGAGRGNEQFF.

This clonotype has a handful of counts. J is TRBJ2-7 and V is TRBV29-1, with D perhaps given as TRBD1 or TRBD2 (5 bases each). CDR1 and CDR2 (germline): SQVTM, ANQGSEA. V lost 7 bases and J lost 7, with 17 bases in between. This CDR3 has 12 residues. For the CDR3, the DNA is TGCAGCGGTCGGGACCGGGGTATGGAGCAGTACTTC. Encoded protein: CSGRDRGMEQYF.

Many counts were recorded for this clonotype. V is TRBV10-3 and J is TRBJ2-7, with 7 bases matching TRBD2. The V gene's germline CDR1 is ENHRY and CDR2 SYGVKD. V shed 10 bases, J shed 0 bases, and the junction held 6 bases outside the gene matches. This CDR3 comprises 13 residues. This CDR3 is CATRGLDSYEQYF. In DNA form, the CDR3 reads TGTGCCACCCGCGGACTAGACTCCTACGAGCAGTACTTC.

This clonotype has ten or more counts. The chain carries TRBV11-1 and TRBJ2-1; 10 nucleotides match TRBD2. Germline-derived CDR1 and CDR2 are SGHAT and FQDESV (reference sequence). Unmatched junction bases numbered 13, after V lost 5 bases and J lost 6 bases. CDR3 length equals 17 residues. The DNA of the CDR3 is TGTGCCAGCAGCCCCCACCTAGCGGGAGTTCGATTCAATGAGCAGTTCTTC. Protein: CASSPHLAGVRFNEQFF.

This clonotype showed up just once. The V call is TRBV9, the J call TRBJ1-1; unclear D gene. The V end was cut by 4 bases, the J end by 1 base, with 20 bases between. Germline CDR1 and CDR2: SGDLS and YYNGEE. This CDR3 spans 17 amino acids. CDR3 region: CASSPLGRVIANTEAFF. As DNA, the CDR3 is TGTGCCAGCAGCCCACTTGGGCGGGTTATAGCGAACACTGAAGCTTTCTTT.

This clonotype was found many times. The chain joins TRBV5-8 to TRBJ1-6; D unclear. The length of the CDR3 is 14 residues. CDR1 and CDR2 (germline): SGHTS, YDEGEE. V was pared by 7 bases and J by 7 bases, with 15 bases between. CDR3 sequence (DNA): TGTGCCAGCGTACGGCGAGGCTCGAATTCACCCCTCCACTTT. It yields the protein CASVRRGSNSPLHF. Full variable domain (missing parts from reference TRBV5-8 and TRBJ1-6): EAGVTQSPTHLIKTRGQQATLRCSPISGHTSVYWYQQALGLGLQFLLWYDEGEERNRGNFPPRFSGRQFPNYSSELNVNALELEDSALYLCASVRRGSNSPLHFGNGTRLTVT.

The chain carries TRBV5-1 and TRBJ2-7; D is perhaps TRBD1 (6 bases). This CDR3 comprises 14 residues. Trimming took off 5 bases at V and 2 bases at J, with 14 bases between the two ends. The germline CDR1 and CDR2 sequences are SGHRS and YFSETQ. The CDR3 reads CASSSQGPPYEQYF. The CDR3, as DNA: TGCGCCAGCAGTTCACAGGGACCTCCCTACGAGCAGTACTTC.

The J gene is TRBJ2-3, the V gene TRBV9, with TRBD2 matching over 8 bases. The CDR3 extends over 17 amino acids. Germline trimming cut 2 bases from V and 3 bases from J; bases unmatched to any gene: 11. Germline CDR1 reads SGDLS; CDR2 reads YYNGEE. CDR3 coding DNA: TGTGCCAGCAGCGTCGACAGCACAGCGGGGGCGACAGATACGCAGTATTTT. Amino acid sequence: CASSVDSTAGATDTQYF.

There are many counts of this clonotype. The chain joins TRBV4-2 to TRBJ1-6, with 11 bases identical to TRBD1. The germline V gene encodes CDR1 LGHNA and CDR2 YNFKEQ. Trimming at V came to 5 bases and at J to 3 bases, leaving 6 bases not matched to a gene. The CDR3 is 17 amino acids. The CDR3 DNA follows: TGTGCCAGCAGCTGGGGACAGGGGGTAAACTATAATTCACCCCTCCACTTT. Its translation: CASSWGQGVNYNSPLHF.

The genes are TRBV2 and TRBJ1-4; D perhaps matches TRBD1 (5 bases). The CDR3 is made up of 13 amino acids. V was cut by 8 bases and J by 3 bases, with 10 bases left in between. The germline V gene encodes CDR1 SNHLY and CDR2 FYNNEI. CDR3 sequence (DNA): TGTGCCAGCGGGGGGGGAGCTAATGAAAAACTGTTTTTT. This codes for CASGGGANEKLFF.

This clonotype was seen a few times. The CDR3 DNA reads as TGCAGTGCTAGTTGGCAGGCCCGGGGGGAGCAGTACTTC. Amino acid sequence: CSASWQARGEQYF. The chain links TRBV20-1 to TRBJ2-7, with D possibly being TRBD2 (6 bases). V lost 3 bases to trimming and J lost 7 bases, with 16 bases between them. Germline V gives CDR1 DFQATT, CDR2 SNEGSKA (reference sequence). This CDR3 is 13 amino acids long.

The chain carries TRBV7-8 and TRBJ1-2; 11 nucleotides align to TRBD1. Looked up from germline, CDR1 is SGHVS and CDR2 is FQNEAQ. V trimming: 4 bases; J trimming: 1 base; junction bases outside the gene matches: 14. The CDR3 sequence is 19 residues long. This chain's CDR3 is CASSSTTQGQGAFNYGYTF. Written as DNA, the CDR3 is TGTGCCAGCAGCTCCACGACCCAAGGACAGGGGGCATTTAACTATGGCTACACCTTC.

Ten or more counts support this clonotype. J is TRBJ2-2 and V is TRBV28; TRBD2 aligns across 7 bases. Germline assignment: CDR1 MDHEN and CDR2 SYDVKM. Losses at the gene ends were 3 bases for V and 4 bases for J; bases not matched to a gene: 5. The CDR3 contains 15 residues. The CDR3 nucleotides read TGTGCCAGCAGTTTGGGAGGGGTAGGCACCGGGGAGCTGTTTTTT. Protein: CASSLGGVGTGELFF.

The table lists this clonotype with many counts. The rearrangement uses TRBV3-1 and TRBJ1-2; D is perhaps TRBD1 (5 bases). V dropped 6 bases and J dropped 7 bases, with 12 bases sitting between them. This CDR3 has 12 amino acids. Germline CDR1 and CDR2: LGHDT and YNNKEL (reference sequence). CDR3 bases: TGTGCCAGCAGTCAGGGCCGAGCTGGCTACACCTTC. This sequence encodes CASSQGRAGYTF.

The chain carries TRBV20-1 and TRBJ1-1, with D tentatively TRBD1 (5 bases). This CDR3 is 14 amino acids long. The germline V gene encodes CDR1 DFQATT and CDR2 SNEGSKA (reference sequence). The ends were cut back, 5 bases at V and 4 bases at J, with 17 bases in the middle. CDR3 coding DNA: TGCAGTGCTCCTGATAGGACGAGGGGCACTGAAGCTTTCTTT. Protein sequence: CSAPDRTRGTEAFF.